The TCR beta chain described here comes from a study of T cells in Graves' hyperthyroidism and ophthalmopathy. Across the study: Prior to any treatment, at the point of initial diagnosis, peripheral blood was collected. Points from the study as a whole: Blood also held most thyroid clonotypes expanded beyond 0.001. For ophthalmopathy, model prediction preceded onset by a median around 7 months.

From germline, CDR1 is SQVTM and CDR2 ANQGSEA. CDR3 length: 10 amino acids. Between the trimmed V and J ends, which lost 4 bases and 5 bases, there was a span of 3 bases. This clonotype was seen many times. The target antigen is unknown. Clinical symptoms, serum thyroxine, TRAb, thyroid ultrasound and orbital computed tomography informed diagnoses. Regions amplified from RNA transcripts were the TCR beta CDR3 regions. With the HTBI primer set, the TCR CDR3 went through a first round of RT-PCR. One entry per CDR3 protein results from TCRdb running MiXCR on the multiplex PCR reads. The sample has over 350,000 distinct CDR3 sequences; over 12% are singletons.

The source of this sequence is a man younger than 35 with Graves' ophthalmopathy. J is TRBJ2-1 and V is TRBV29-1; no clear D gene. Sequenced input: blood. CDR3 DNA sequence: TGCAGCGTTGGTAACAATGAGCAGTTCTTC. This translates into CSVGNNEQFF.